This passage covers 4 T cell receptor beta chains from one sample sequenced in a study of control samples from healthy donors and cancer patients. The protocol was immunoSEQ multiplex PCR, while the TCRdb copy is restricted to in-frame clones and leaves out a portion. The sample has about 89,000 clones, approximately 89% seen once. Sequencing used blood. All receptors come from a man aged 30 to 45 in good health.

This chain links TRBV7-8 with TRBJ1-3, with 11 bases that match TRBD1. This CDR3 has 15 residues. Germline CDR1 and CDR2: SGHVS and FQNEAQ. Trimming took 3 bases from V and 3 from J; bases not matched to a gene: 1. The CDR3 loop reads CASSLGTGGGNTIYF. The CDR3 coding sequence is TGTGCCAGCAGCTTGGGGACAGGGGGTGGAAACACCATATATTTT.

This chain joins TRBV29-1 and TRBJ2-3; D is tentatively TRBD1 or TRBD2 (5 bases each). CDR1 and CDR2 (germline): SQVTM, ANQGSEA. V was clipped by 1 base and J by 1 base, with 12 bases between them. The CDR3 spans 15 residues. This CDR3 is CSVEGQGVGTDTQYF. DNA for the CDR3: TGCAGCGTTGAAGGGCAGGGAGTGGGCACAGATACGCAGTATTTT.

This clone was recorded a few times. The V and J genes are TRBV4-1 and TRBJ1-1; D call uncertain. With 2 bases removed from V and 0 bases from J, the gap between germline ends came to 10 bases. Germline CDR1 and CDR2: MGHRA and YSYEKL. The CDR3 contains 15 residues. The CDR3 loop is CASSQKPGVNTEAFF. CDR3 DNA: TGCGCCAGCAGCCAAAAACCCGGAGTGAACACTGAAGCTTTCTTT.

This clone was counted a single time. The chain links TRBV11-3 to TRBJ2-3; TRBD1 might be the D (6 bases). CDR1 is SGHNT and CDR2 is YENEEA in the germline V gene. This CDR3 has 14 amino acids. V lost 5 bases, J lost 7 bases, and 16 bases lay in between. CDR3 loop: CASSASTGPHTQYF. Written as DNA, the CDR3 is TGTGCCAGCAGCGCGAGCACAGGGCCCCATACGCAGTATTTT.